Below, 2 T cell receptor beta chains from the same sample are listed, as sequenced in a study of T cells after yellow fever vaccination. TCRdb redid the calling of the 5' RACE reads with MiXCR, one entry per CDR3 protein. The table has roughly 160,000 distinct CDR3 sequences, 5.5% to 7.5% seen once. The sequencing used CD4+ T cells sorted from PBMCs, collected around 5 days after the first yellow fever vaccination. The receptors originated from a man aged 18-30 years who received the YFV17D yellow fever vaccine.

This clonotype was counted at least ten times. V and J are TRBV12-3 or TRBV12-4 and TRBJ1-2; D unclear. V lost 7 bases and J 0 bases, leaving 9 bases between the germline ends. The CDR3 has 13 amino acids. This chain's CDR3 is CASTFRPNYGYTF. CDR3 bases: TGTGCCAGCACCTTTCGGCCTAACTATGGCTACACCTTC.

In its sample, this clonotype was seen many times. The chain links TRBV28 to TRBJ2-7, with D possibly TRBD2 on 6 matching bases. The CDR3 is 14 residues long. Germline V lookup: CDR1 MDHEN, CDR2 SYDVKM. V was clipped by 4 bases and J by 5 bases, with 15 bases between them. The CDR3 sequence: CASSSHGTVHEQYF. The CDR3 DNA follows: TGTGCCAGCAGTTCTCACGGGACTGTCCACGAGCAGTACTTC.